These 10 T cell receptor beta chains originate from one sample sequenced in a study of identical twins. TCRdb ran MiXCR on the 5' RACE reads and lists one entry per CDR3 protein. In the table there are about 340,000 distinct CDR3 sequences, approximately 13% of which are singletons. These sequences were also reported in another study, on yellow fever vaccine responses in identical twins.

The specimen sequenced was CD8+ T cells sorted from blood. These receptors were collected from a woman younger than 35 in good health.

This chain connects TRBV9 to TRBJ1-1; D is perhaps TRBD1 (6 bases). Germline V gives CDR1 SGDLS, CDR2 YYNGEE. This CDR3 is 17 amino acids long. Trimming removed 3 bases from V and 0 bases from J, with 18 bases in between. CDR3 bases: TGTGCCAGCAGCGCCGGGCCGTCGGGGGCTGTGAACACTGAAGCTTTCTTT. Protein sequence: CASSAGPSGAVNTEAFF. The entire variable domain, with the rest obtained from reference TRBV9 and TRBJ1-1, is as follows: DSGVTQTPKHLITATGQRVTLRCSPRSGDLSVYWYQQSLDQGLQFLIQYYNGEERAKGNILERFSAQQFPDLHSELNLSSLELGDSALYFCASSAGPSGAVNTEAFFGQGTRLTVV.

This clonotype was recorded only once. V gene TRBV7-2 combines with J gene TRBJ2-3; possible D gene TRBD1, 6 bases. Germline CDR1 and CDR2: SGHTA and FQGNSA. V dropped 5 bases and J dropped 10 bases, with 19 bases sitting between them. The CDR3 has 14 residues. The CDR3 coding sequence is TGTGCCAGCAGCCCCCGGGACACCCGCGCTGCGCAGTATTTT. Translation gives CASSPRDTRAAQYF.

This clonotype showed up just a few times. The genes are TRBV5-8 and TRBJ2-7; D is perhaps TRBD2 (6 bases). Germline values: CDR1 SGHTS, CDR2 YDEGEE. The CDR3 totals 12 residues. Trimming removed 2 bases from V and 6 bases from J, with 9 bases in between. The chain's CDR3 is CASSFRGSEQYF. The CDR3 DNA sequence: TGTGCCAGCAGCTTTCGGGGGTCCGAGCAGTACTTC.

This clonotype has ten or more counts. Here the CDR3 reads CASSGPDRPYEQYF. CDR3 nucleotides: TGTGCCAGCAGTGGACCGGACAGGCCATACGAGCAGTACTTC. This chain links TRBV25-1 with TRBJ2-7, with 7 bases identical to TRBD1. CDR3 length: 14 residues. Germline V gives CDR1 MGHDK, CDR2 SYGVNS. V dropped 4 bases and J dropped 4; count of bases not matched to a gene: 7.

The chain carries TRBV7-9 and TRBJ2-7; D is uncertain. Germline loops: CDR1 SEHNR, CDR2 FQNEAQ (reference sequence). This CDR3 region has 15 residues. Trimming took off 2 bases at V and 4 bases at J, with 15 bases between the two ends. The CDR3 loop reads CASSLSSFEDYEQYF. Written as DNA, the CDR3 is TGTGCCAGCAGCTTATCCTCGTTTGAGGATTACGAGCAGTACTTC.

The chain couples TRBV12-3 or TRBV12-4 to TRBJ2-7; D gene ambiguous. Trimming removed 5 bases at V and 4 bases at J, with 15 bases between. This CDR3 has 14 amino acids. DNA for the CDR3: TGTGCCAGCAGTCCAAACGCTGGGTTATACGAGCAGTACTTC. Protein sequence: CASSPNAGLYEQYF.

This clonotype was observed a few times. The chain has TRBV9 and TRBJ2-4; D might be TRBD2 (6 bases). V was pared by 1 base and J by 3 bases, with 23 bases between. CDR3 length equals 19 residues. From germline, CDR1 is SGDLS and CDR2 YYNGEE. CDR3 nucleotides: TGTGCCAGCAGCGTAAGGGGAAATAGCGGAGACCGGGGCAAAAACATTCAGTACTTC. Amino acids: CASSVRGNSGDRGKNIQYF.

This rearrangement joins TRBV9 to TRBJ2-1; D remains unclear. There are 16 residues in the CDR3. Trimming shortened V by 3 bases and J by 0 bases, and 13 bases separated the two germline ends. The germline V gene encodes CDR1 SGDLS and CDR2 YYNGEE. DNA of the CDR3: TGTGCCAGCAGCGGTCCGGGTACGAGCTCCTACAATGAGCAGTTCTTC. It specifies CASSGPGTSSYNEQFF.

V is TRBV29-1 and J is TRBJ2-1; perhaps TRBD1 as D (6 bases). Germline V CDR1 and CDR2: SQVTM, ANQGSEA. V dropped 1 base and J dropped 0 bases, with 31 bases sitting between them. The CDR3 consists of 22 residues. The CDR3 protein is CSVEGLDSGEDVQRSSYNEQFF. CDR3 bases: TGCAGCGTTGAAGGTCTGGACAGTGGGGAAGACGTCCAGAGGAGCTCCTACAATGAGCAGTTCTTC.

This clonotype was observed a handful of times. V gene TRBV4-1 combines with J gene TRBJ2-7; 11 nucleotides agree with TRBD1. The CDR3 consists of 14 residues. With V trimmed by 1 base and J by 6 bases, 2 bases remained unmatched. Germline V CDR1 and CDR2: MGHRA, YSYEKL. The CDR3 is CASSQGTGGAEQYF. For the CDR3, the DNA is TGCGCCAGCAGCCAAGGGACAGGGGGCGCCGAGCAGTACTTC.